The 14 T cell receptor beta chains presented below share a single source sample, sequenced in a study of shared clonotypes between healthy human individuals. Assay: immunoSEQ multiplex PCR; the TCRdb copy retains only in-frame clones and omits some. The sample includes over 2 million clones, 92% of them seen just once. What was sequenced was naive CD4+ T cells from PBMCs. Noted subset: CD45RA+ positively selected. Receptor source: a man between 18 and 35 years old in good health. Some clones in this sample may be carry-over from other donors' samples.

V usage is TRBV7-8 and J usage is TRBJ2-5; 8 bases map to TRBD1. The V gene end was trimmed by 0 bases and the J gene end by 4 bases; junction bases not matched to a gene: 4. There are 15 residues in the CDR3. CDR1 and CDR2 from the germline V gene are SGHVS and FQNEAQ. The CDR3 DNA reads as TGTGCCAGCAGCTTAGCGCCCGGACAGGGAGAGACCCAGTACTTC. Translating it yields CASSLAPGQGETQYF.

J is TRBJ1-1 and V is TRBV30; D call uncertain. This CDR3 is built from 12 residues. Germline CDR1 and CDR2: GTSNPN and SVGIG (reference sequence). V shed 2 bases and J shed 3 bases, with 7 bases lying between them. The CDR3 spells CAWSNGYTEAFF. DNA for the CDR3: TGTGCCTGGAGTAACGGGTACACTGAAGCTTTCTTT.

The V gene is TRBV10-1, the J gene TRBJ1-1; D uncertain. V was clipped by 5 bases and J by 3 bases, with 10 bases between them. The length of the CDR3 is 13 residues. In germline, CDR1 is WNHNN, CDR2 SYGVQD (reference sequence). In DNA form, the CDR3 reads TGCGCCAGCAGTCCCGACACGTACACTGAAGCTTTCTTT. Protein product: CASSPDTYTEAFF.

As regards this clone: Other DNA sequences in this sample translate to the same CDR3. The chain combines TRBV28 with TRBJ1-2; D gene uncertain. V was cut by 6 bases and J by 0 bases, with 5 bases left in between. This CDR3 is built from 12 residues. Germline CDR1 MDHEN, CDR2 SYDVKM. CDR3 nucleotide sequence: TGTGCCAGCAGAAGGGCTAACTATGGCTACACCTTC. Its protein is CASRRANYGYTF.

The rearrangement uses TRBV5-8 and TRBJ1-2; unclear D gene. Trimming pared 0 bases from V and 5 bases from J, leaving 5 bases between. There are 12 residues in the CDR3. Germline values: CDR1 SGHTS, CDR2 YDEGEE. CDR3 amino acids: CASSLGYYGYTF. Written as DNA, the CDR3 is TGTGCCAGCAGCTTGGGGTATTATGGCTACACCTTC.

This clone occurred once. CDR3 in DNA: TGCGCCAGCAGCCAAGAGGTCTATACACCCCAAGACAGGGAGCGAAGGACTGAAGCTTTCTTT. Translating it yields CASSQEVYTPQDRERRTEAFF. The V call is TRBV4-3, the J call TRBJ1-1; 7 bases align to TRBD1. V dropped 0 bases and J dropped 5; count of bases not matched to a gene: 24. Germline assignment: CDR1 LGHNA and CDR2 YSLEER. The CDR3 is 21 residues long.

The chain links TRBV5-1 to TRBJ2-2, with 7 bases lining up with TRBD2. Germline V CDR1 and CDR2: SGHRS, YFSETQ. After removal of 5 bases from V and 4 bases from J, the junction contained 8 bases not matched to a gene. The CDR3 is 15 amino acids. The CDR3 spells CASSPRESATGELFF. As DNA, the CDR3 is TGCGCCAGCAGTCCGCGGGAGTCGGCCACCGGGGAGCTGTTTTTT.

This chain connects TRBV11-2 to TRBJ2-3; 8 positions agree with TRBD2. V shed 8 bases, J shed 4 bases, and the junction held 5 bases outside the gene matches. The CDR3 extends over 13 amino acids. Germline V lookup: CDR1 SGHAT, CDR2 FQNNGV. The DNA for the CDR3 is TGTGCCAGCTGCTCCGGGGGGGCAGATACGCAGTATTTT. It codes for CASCSGGADTQYF.

Comment on this clone: Other DNA sequences of this sample code for an identical CDR3. V and J are TRBV4-1 and TRBJ1-1; no reliable D call. The germline V gene encodes CDR1 MGHRA and CDR2 YSYEKL. V was clipped by 1 base and J by 0 bases, with 3 bases between them. This CDR3 is built from 13 residues. CDR3 amino acids: CASSQAVNTEAFF. The CDR3 DNA follows: TGCGCCAGCAGCCAAGCAGTGAACACTGAAGCTTTCTTT.

The CDR3, as DNA: TGTGCCAGCAGTGTAGTAGGGGGCAGAGGTTACGAGCAGTACTTC. It yields the protein CASSVVGGRGYEQYF. The V and J genes are TRBV2 and TRBJ2-7; 7 bases align to TRBD1. V lost 4 bases and J lost 4; bases outside the gene matches: 10. This CDR3 region has 15 residues. Germline V lookup: CDR1 SNHLY, CDR2 FYNNEI.

The chain combines TRBV29-1 with TRBJ1-2; 7 bases are shared with TRBD1. Unmatched junction bases numbered 6, after V lost 4 bases and J lost 4 bases. The CDR3 totals 13 residues. The germline CDR1 and CDR2 sequences are SQVTM and ANQGSEA. CDR3 DNA sequence: TGCAGCGTTGCTCGGACAGGTTTCTATGGCTACACCTTC. It specifies CSVARTGFYGYTF.

The chain links TRBV6-1 to TRBJ1-1, with a possible D match to TRBD1 (6 bases). Germline CDR1 and CDR2: MNHNS and SASEGT. This CDR3 is 16 amino acids long. Between the trimmed V and J ends, which lost 3 bases and 7 bases, there was a span of 21 bases. Here the CDR3 DNA reads TGTGCCAGCAGTGATCCTAGGGGGAGCACCCCCTATGAAGCTTTCTTT. Protein sequence: CASSDPRGSTPYEAFF.

About this clone itself: This same CDR3 is encoded by further DNA sequences in the sample. V and J are TRBV14 and TRBJ2-7, with D uncertain. V was cut by 0 bases and J by 3 bases, with 6 bases left in between. Per the germline V gene, CDR1 is SGHDN and CDR2 is FVKESK. The CDR3 covers 13 residues. This CDR3 is CASSQDLGYEQYF. The CDR3 region has the DNA TGTGCCAGCAGCCAAGATCTGGGCTACGAGCAGTACTTC.

The chain couples TRBV18 to TRBJ2-5; 7 bases agree with TRBD2. CDR1 and CDR2 from the germline V gene are KGHSH and LQKENI. Trimming cost V 4 bases and J 14 bases; bases outside gene matches: 7. This CDR3 contains 11 residues. The CDR3 nucleotides are TGTGCCAGCTCACTGGGGCGGGGGACCTACTTC. Amino acid sequence: CASSLGRGTYF.